This note documents a single T cell receptor (beta chain) sequence. These data belong to a study of blood T cell repertoires in COVID-19. In the study overall: COVID-19 samples from acute and convalescent phases originated in the United States, Italy and Spain. T cells, B-cell-depleted T cells, or PBMCs supplied cDNA or gDNA.

In the source study's methods: Cell counts per sample came from amplifying reference gene primers. Measured with immunoSEQ multiplex PCR; TCRdb has only the in-frame clones, and not every one. V and J calls and clone size are those listed in that table; D and trimming were worked out from the DNA. The data hold under 40,000 clones, with about 80% observed a single time. This TCR came from a woman in her seventies with acute or convalescent COVID-19. Sequenced material: peripheral blood.

CDR3 in amino acids: CASSYAGTAFDEQFF. DNA of the CDR3: TGTGCCAGCAGTTACGCCGGGACAGCCTTTGATGAGCAGTTCTTC. The chain carries TRBV6-6 and TRBJ2-1; 7 nucleotides align to TRBD1. This CDR3 region has 15 residues. With V trimmed by 2 bases and J by 8 bases, 9 bases remained unmatched. The germline CDR1 and CDR2 sequences are MNHNY and SVGAGI (reference sequence).